The rows below give T cell receptor beta chains drawn from one sample of a study of glioma-infiltrating T cells after dendritic cell vaccination. The table came from immunoSEQ multiplex PCR; TCRdb's copy has only in-frame clones and leaves some out. The data contain 80,000 to 95,000 clones, around 85% of them seen just once; the ten biggest clones take up approximately 8%. This specimen consisted of blood, obtained after dendritic cell vaccination. The receptors shown here come from a human donor with glioblastoma. Each CDR3 is given with its conserved first and last residue. The D gene is left open where the match is weak. Some rows mark clone size as missing; the rest say once, few, many or name a class of expanded clone.

v_gene	d_gene	j_gene	abundance	CDR3nt	CDR3aa
TRBV30	TRBD1	TRBJ1-5	.	TGTGCCGCCGGGACAGCAAACAATCAGCCCCAGCATTTT	CAAGTANNQPQHF
TRBV18	TRBD1	TRBJ1-6	.	TGTGCCAGCTCACCCCCGGACAGGGGCTATAATTCACCCCTCCACTTT	CASSPPDRGYNSPLHF
TRBV5-1	.	TRBJ2-1	.	TGCGCCAGCAGCTTGGAACAGGGTCACTTTCAGTTCTTC	CASSLEQGHFQFF
TRBV11-2	TRBD2	TRBJ2-5	once	TGTGCCAGCAGCTCCCCTGAGGGGACTAGAAGTTTGGAGACCCAGTACTTC	CASSSPEGTRSLETQYF
TRBV5-1	TRBD2	TRBJ2-5	.	TGCGCCAGCAGCTTGGCGTTAGCGGGAGAGCAAGAGACCCAGTACTTC	CASSLALAGEQETQYF
TRBV5-6	TRBD1	TRBJ1-6	.	TGTGCCAGCAGCTTGTTTGGCAGGGGGTATAATTCACCCCTCCACTTT	CASSLFGRGYNSPLHF
TRBV4-1	TRBD1	TRBJ2-4	.	TGCGCCAGCAGCCAACCTCCGGGACAGGGGGAGAGAAACATTCAGTACTTC	CASSQPPGQGERNIQYF
TRBV21-1	.	TRBJ1-6	.	TGTGCCAGCAGCACGAAGAGGGATCCTTATTCTAATTCACCCCTCCACTTT	CASSTKRDPYSNSPLHF
TRBV6-5	TRBD2	TRBJ2-7	.	TGTGCCAGCACCAGCGGGAGGGAGCACGAGCAGTACTTC	CASTSGREHEQYF
TRBV6-5	.	TRBJ1-2	.	TGTGCCAGCAGTTACTCAGAACAGAACTATGGCTACACCTTC	CASSYSEQNYGYTF
TRBV5-3	.	TRBJ2-7	.	TGTGCCAGAAGCTTGGGGACAGTCCTATGGTACGAGCAGTACTTC	CARSLGTVLWYEQYF
TRBV7-2	.	TRBJ2-7	.	TGTGCCAGCAGCCCCAGCGGGGGGACAGGTTCCTACGAGCAGTACTTT	CASSPSGGTGSYEQYF
TRBV12-5	.	TRBJ1-1	.	TGTGCTAGCGCCCCGTATGGGTCCGGGAGAACTGAAGCTTTCTTT	CASAPYGSGRTEAFF
TRBV28	TRBD2	TRBJ2-7	.	TGTGCCAGCAGTTTATGGACTAGCGGGAGGGGATTTGAGCAGTACTTC	CASSLWTSGRGFEQYF